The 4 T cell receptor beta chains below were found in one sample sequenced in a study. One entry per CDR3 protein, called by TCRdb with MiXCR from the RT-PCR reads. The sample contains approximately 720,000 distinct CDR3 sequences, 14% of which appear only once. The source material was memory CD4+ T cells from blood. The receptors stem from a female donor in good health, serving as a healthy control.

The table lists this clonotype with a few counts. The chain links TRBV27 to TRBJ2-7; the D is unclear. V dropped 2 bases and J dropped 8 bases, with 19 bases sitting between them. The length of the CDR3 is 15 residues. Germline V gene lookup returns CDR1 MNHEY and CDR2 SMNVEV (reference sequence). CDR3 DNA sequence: TGTGCCAGCAGTTTAGGCGGACGAATTTCCTCCCAGCAGTACTTC. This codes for CASSLGGRISSQQYF.

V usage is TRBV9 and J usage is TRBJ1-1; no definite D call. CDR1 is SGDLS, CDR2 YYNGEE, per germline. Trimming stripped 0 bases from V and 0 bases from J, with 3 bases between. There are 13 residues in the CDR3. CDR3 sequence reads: CASSVDMNTEAFF. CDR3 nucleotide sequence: TGTGCCAGCAGCGTAGACATGAACACTGAAGCTTTCTTT.

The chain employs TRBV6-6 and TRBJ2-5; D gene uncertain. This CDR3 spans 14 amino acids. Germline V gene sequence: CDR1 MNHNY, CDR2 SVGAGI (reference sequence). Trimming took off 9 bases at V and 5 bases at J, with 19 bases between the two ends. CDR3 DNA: TGTGCCAGTTCCGGTCGGACCACGGGCGAGACCCAGTACTTC. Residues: CASSGRTTGETQYF.

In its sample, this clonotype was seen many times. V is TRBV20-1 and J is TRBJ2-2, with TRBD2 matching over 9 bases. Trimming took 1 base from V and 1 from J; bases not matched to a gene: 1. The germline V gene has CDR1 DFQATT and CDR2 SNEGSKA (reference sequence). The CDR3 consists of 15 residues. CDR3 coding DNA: TGCAGTGCTAGAGGCGGGAGGGAGAACACCGGGGAGCTGTTTTTT. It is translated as CSARGGRENTGELFF.